The source of this T cell receptor beta chain is a study of shared clonotypes between healthy human individuals. Whole-study results and caveats: Naive subsets generally had larger estimated richness than memory subsets.

Template for every sorted-subset replicate PCR totaled 150 to 250 ng DNA, roughly 30,000 T cell genomes. The protocol was immunoSEQ multiplex PCR, while the TCRdb copy is restricted to in-frame clones and leaves out a portion. The data show 2 million to 2.5 million clones, approximately 96% seen once. Comments on this clone: Its antigen is unidentified.

This CDR3 is 14 amino acids long. CDR1 and CDR2 (germline): KGHSH, LQKENI. Trimming at V came to 4 bases and at J to 2 bases, leaving 1 base not matched to a gene. What was sequenced was naive CD4+ T cells sorted from blood. Indicated subset: CD45RA+ positively selected. The chain is built from TRBV18 and TRBJ1-2; 10 bases align to TRBD1. The TCR originated in a man aged 18 to 29 in good health. CDR3 residues: CASSRDRGNYGYTF. In DNA form, the CDR3 reads TGTGCCAGCTCACGGGACAGGGGAAACTATGGCTACACCTTC.